The 28 T cell receptor beta chains below were found in one sample sequenced in a study of glioma-infiltrating T cells after dendritic cell vaccination. The table came from immunoSEQ multiplex PCR; TCRdb's copy has only in-frame clones and leaves some out. In the table there are 100,000 to 120,000 clones, nearly 90% of which are singletons. Time point given: after dendritic cell vaccination, including at tumor progression/relapse. The specimen comprised blood, sampled after dendritic cell vaccination. These receptor sequences come from a human donor with glioblastoma.

V is TRBV4-1 and J is TRBJ2-7; perhaps TRBD1 as D (5 bases). The CDR3 runs 15 residues. Per germline, CDR1 MGHRA and CDR2 YSYEKL. The V and J ends lost 0 bases and 2 bases respectively, with 11 bases between them. Here the CDR3 reads CASSQDTGLAYEQYF. DNA for the CDR3: TGCGCCAGCAGCCAAGACACAGGATTAGCCTACGAGCAGTACTTC.

The chain uses TRBV7-8 and TRBJ1-1; D unresolved. V shed 7 bases and J shed 4 bases, with 10 bases lying between them. The germline V gene has CDR1 SGHVS and CDR2 FQNEAQ. This CDR3 is built from 12 residues. The CDR3 region is CASTPGGTEAFF. The CDR3 DNA sequence: TGTGCCAGCACCCCGGGAGGCACTGAAGCTTTCTTT.

The V call is TRBV4-1, the J call TRBJ2-1, with 8 bases matching TRBD1. The CDR3 extends over 14 amino acids. Germline CDR1 is MGHRA and CDR2 is YSYEKL. J gave up 8 bases and V 4 bases, and 7 bases lay outside the gene matches. This CDR3 is CASSPGQGFYEQFF. Written as DNA, the CDR3 is TGCGCCAGCAGCCCCGGACAGGGTTTTTATGAGCAGTTCTTC.

V is TRBV18 and J is TRBJ2-7, with TRBD2 identical over 7 bases. Germline V lookup: CDR1 KGHSH, CDR2 LQKENI. The V gene end was trimmed by 1 base and the J gene end by 3 bases; junction bases not matched to a gene: 3. The CDR3 is made up of 14 amino acids. CDR3 bases: TGTGCCAGCTCACCACAGCGGGGCGGCTACGAGCAGTACTTC. It codes for CASSPQRGGYEQYF.

The chain joins TRBV10-3 to TRBJ1-4; 7 bases align to TRBD1. V gave up 6 bases and J gave up 3 bases; unmatched junction bases: 7. Germline V lookup: CDR1 ENHRY, CDR2 SYGVKD. CDR3 length: 15 residues. CDR3 sequence (DNA): TGTGCCATCAGCCCCAACAGGGGCCCTAATGAAAAACTGTTTTTT. Translating it yields CAISPNRGPNEKLFF.

The chain uses TRBV30 and TRBJ2-2; 12 bases align to TRBD1. The CDR3 has 13 amino acids. V trimming: 7 bases; J trimming: 7 bases; junction bases outside the gene matches: 4. Germline V gives CDR1 GTSNPN, CDR2 SVGIG (reference sequence). CDR3 in amino acids: CASGQGADGELFF. The CDR3 DNA is TGTGCCTCGGGACAGGGGGCGGACGGGGAGCTGTTTTTT. The full variable domain, its missing parts supplied by reference TRBV30 and TRBJ2-2, is SQTIHQWPATLVQPVGSPLSLECTVEGTSNPNLYWYRQAAGRGLQLLFYSVGIGQISSEVPQNLSASRPQDRQFILSSKKLLLSDSGFYLCASGQGADGELFFGEGSRLTVL.

V gene TRBV6-1 combines with J gene TRBJ2-2; D is unresolved. Germline assignment: CDR1 MNHNS and CDR2 SASEGT. Trimming stripped 2 bases from V and 5 bases from J, with 6 bases between. The CDR3 is made up of 13 amino acids. CDR3 DNA: TGTGCCAGCAGTGAAACTTATACCGGGGAGCTGTTTTTT. Its protein is CASSETYTGELFF.

The chain uses TRBV18 and TRBJ2-2, with unresolved D. This CDR3 has 16 amino acids. Trimming cost V 2 bases and J 1 base, with 11 bases left between them. The germline CDR1 and CDR2 sequences are KGHSH and LQKENI. The CDR3 sequence: CASSPVAAQNTGELFF. In DNA form, the CDR3 reads TGTGCCAGCTCACCAGTTGCGGCCCAGAACACCGGGGAGCTGTTTTTT. Together with reference TRBV18 and TRBJ2-2, the CDR3 gives the full variable domain: NAGVMQNPRHLVRRRGQEARLRCSPMKGHSHVYWYRQLPEEGLKFMVYLQKENIIDESGMPKERFSAEFPKEGPSILRIQQVVRGDSAAYFCASSPVAAQNTGELFFGEGSRLTVL.

The V call is TRBV29-1, the J call TRBJ1-2, with TRBD1 matching 8 bases. Trimming removed 7 bases from V and 2 bases from J; junction bases left unmatched: 6. Germline V gene data show CDR1 as SQVTM and CDR2 as ANQGSEA. The CDR3 runs to 13 residues. CDR3 nucleotide sequence: TGCAGCGCGCTCGGACAGGGAAACTATGGCTACACCTTC. Translated: CSALGQGNYGYTF.

This chain uses TRBV2 with TRBJ1-3; tentative D call: TRBD1 (6 bases). CDR1 and CDR2 (germline): SNHLY, FYNNEI. V was trimmed by 9 bases and J by 0 bases, leaving 12 bases between them. The CDR3 is 14 residues long. As DNA, the CDR3 is TGTGCCAGTTCCCAGGGGCTCTCTGGAAACACCATATATTTT. This translates into CASSQGLSGNTIYF. The full variable domain, with the rest looked up from reference TRBV2 and TRBJ1-3, is EPEVTQTPSHQVTQMGQEVILRCVPISNHLYFYWYRQILGQKVEFLVSFYNNEISEKSEIFDDQFSVERPDGSNFTLKIRSTKLEDSAMYFCASSQGLSGNTIYFGEGSWLTVV.

This chain joins TRBV13 and TRBJ2-1, with 7 bases aligning to TRBD2. The CDR3 contains 16 residues. Germline lookup yields CDR1 PRHDT and CDR2 FYEKMQ (reference sequence). The J segment lost 5 bases and the V segment lost 3 bases, leaving 10 bases of the junction unmatched. For the CDR3, the DNA is TGTGCCAGCAGCTTCCAGGGCGGGAGTAGGAACAATGAGCAGTTCTTC. Protein: CASSFQGGSRNNEQFF.

This chain links TRBV9 with TRBJ1-3; TRBD1 might be the D (6 bases). CDR1 and CDR2 (germline): SGDLS, YYNGEE. This CDR3 has 16 residues. Trimming cost V 0 bases and J 3 bases, with 13 bases left between them. Here the CDR3 reads CASSVAIGGFGNTIYF. DNA of the CDR3: TGTGCCAGCAGCGTAGCTATTGGGGGCTTTGGAAACACCATATATTTT.

The chain combines TRBV18 with TRBJ2-1, with 8 bases fitting TRBD2. The CDR3 extends over 13 amino acids. CDR1 and CDR2 from the germline V gene are KGHSH and LQKENI. Trimming cost V 3 bases and J 5 bases; bases outside gene matches: 0. The chain's CDR3 is CASSPGLDNEQFF. The CDR3 DNA reads as TGTGCCAGCTCACCGGGACTAGACAATGAGCAGTTCTTC.

This clone was recorded only once. This chain links TRBV5-1 with TRBJ2-5; 9 bases are a match to TRBD2. V lost 5 bases and J lost 3; bases outside the gene matches: 8. The V gene's germline CDR1 is SGHRS and CDR2 YFSETQ. This CDR3 region has 15 residues. The CDR3 bases are TGCGCCAGCAGTCGTTATGGCGGGAGGGAAGAGACCCAGTACTTC. Protein product: CASSRYGGREETQYF.

The V and J genes are TRBV7-2 and TRBJ2-1, with 10 bases identical to TRBD2. V trimming: 3 bases; J trimming: 6 bases; junction bases outside the gene matches: 5. CDR1 SGHTA and CDR2 FQGNSA come from the germline V gene. This CDR3 is 15 amino acids long. The CDR3 DNA is TGTGCCAGCAGCTTTCTAGCGGGAGAATCCAATGAGCAGTTCTTC. Amino acid sequence: CASSFLAGESNEQFF.

The V and J genes are TRBV18 and TRBJ1-3; maybe TRBD1 (6 bases). V was clipped by 6 bases and J by 7 bases, with 16 bases between them. The CDR3 is made up of 14 amino acids. The germline V gene has CDR1 KGHSH and CDR2 LQKENI. This CDR3 reads CASSRAGAENTIYF. CDR3 coding DNA: TGTGCCAGCTCCCGAGCAGGGGCAGAGAACACCATATATTTT.

The chain uses TRBV14 and TRBJ1-4; a weak D match, TRBD1 (5 bases). The length of the CDR3 is 12 residues. The germline gives CDR1 SGHDN, CDR2 FVKESK. The V end was cut by 7 bases, the J end by 2 bases, with 5 bases between. The CDR3 DNA is TGTGCCAGCAAGGGGACTAATGAAAAACTGTTTTTT. It encodes CASKGTNEKLFF.

This chain connects TRBV29-1 to TRBJ1-2; 8 bases align to TRBD1. The CDR3 contains 11 residues. From germline, CDR1 is SQVTM and CDR2 ANQGSEA. Germline trimming cut 5 bases from V and 5 bases from J; bases unmatched to any gene: 1. The CDR3 protein is CSVRQGYGYTF. Written as DNA, the CDR3 is TGCAGCGTTCGACAGGGGTATGGCTACACCTTC.

The chain recombines TRBV5-1 with TRBJ2-2; weak D call: TRBD2 (5 bases). Per the germline V gene, CDR1 is SGHRS and CDR2 is YFSETQ. The CDR3 is 15 amino acids. The germline V and J ends were trimmed by 4 bases and 1 base, with 11 bases remaining between them. The CDR3 region is CASSPEGRNTGELFF. CDR3 coding DNA: TGCGCCAGCAGCCCCGAAGGGAGGAACACCGGGGAGCTGTTTTTT.

V usage is TRBV6-6 and J usage is TRBJ1-4; TRBD1 matches 7 bases. Germline V lookup: CDR1 MNHNY, CDR2 SVGAGI (reference sequence). CDR3 length equals 12 residues. Trimming cost V 5 bases and J 8 bases; bases outside gene matches: 2. CDR3 protein: CASSGGQEKLFF. In DNA, the CDR3 is TGTGCCAGCAGTGGGGGACAGGAAAAACTGTTTTTT.

This chain connects TRBV2 to TRBJ1-3, with D hard to call. The V and J ends lost 4 bases and 3 bases respectively, with 10 bases between them. The CDR3 length is 14 residues. Per the germline V gene, CDR1 is SNHLY and CDR2 is FYNNEI. The CDR3 loop is CASSVAGIGNTIYF. The CDR3 DNA sequence: TGTGCCAGCAGTGTCGCAGGAATTGGAAACACCATATATTTT.

The chain uses TRBV11-3 and TRBJ2-5, with 7 bases fitting TRBD2. Germline V lookup: CDR1 SGHNT, CDR2 YENEEA. The V and J ends lost 2 bases and 5 bases, in that order; junction bases with no gene match: 11. The CDR3 consists of 16 residues. CDR3 region: CASSLKQELAFETQYF. The CDR3 DNA sequence: TGTGCCAGCAGCTTAAAACAGGAACTAGCGTTTGAGACCCAGTACTTC.

The rearrangement uses TRBV19 and TRBJ2-3; D gene ambiguous. The CDR3 consists of 12 residues. Germline lookup yields CDR1 LNHDA and CDR2 SQIVND (reference sequence). The V end was cut by 5 bases, the J end by 0 bases, with 3 bases between. The CDR3: CASSLSTDTQYF. For the CDR3, the DNA is TGTGCCAGTAGTCTAAGCACAGATACGCAGTATTTT.

This sequence joins TRBV5-4 and TRBJ2-5; TRBD1 aligns across 9 bases. Germline V gene lookup returns CDR1 SGHNT and CDR2 YYREEE (reference sequence). V lost 6 bases, J lost 5 bases, and 8 bases stayed unmatched. There are 14 residues in the CDR3. CDR3 DNA sequence: TGTGCCAGCAAGATTACAGGGGGCTCTGAGACCCAGTACTTC. As protein: CASKITGGSETQYF.

The rearrangement uses TRBV9 and TRBJ2-1; D gene uncertain. The CDR3 length is 16 residues. V was clipped by 0 bases and J by 4 bases, with 14 bases between them. Germline lookup yields CDR1 SGDLS and CDR2 YYNGEE. The CDR3 protein is CASSVDPRHTYNEQFF. The CDR3 coding sequence is TGTGCCAGCAGCGTAGATCCCAGGCACACTTACAATGAGCAGTTCTTC.

This chain connects TRBV2 to TRBJ1-6, with TRBD1 identical over 7 bases. The germline V gene has CDR1 SNHLY and CDR2 FYNNEI. With V trimmed by 10 bases and J by 6 bases, 6 bases remained unmatched. The CDR3 consists of 13 residues. The CDR3 loop reads CATTGTVNSPLHF. The DNA of the CDR3 is TGTGCCACCACCGGGACAGTTAATTCACCCCTCCACTTT. The full variable domain, rest sourced from reference TRBV2 and TRBJ1-6, is EPEVTQTPSHQVTQMGQEVILRCVPISNHLYFYWYRQILGQKVEFLVSFYNNEISEKSEIFDDQFSVERPDGSNFTLKIRSTKLEDSAMYFCATTGTVNSPLHFGNGTRLTVT.

The V call is TRBV10-3, the J call TRBJ2-3, with D maybe TRBD2 (6 bases). CDR1 and CDR2 (germline): ENHRY, SYGVKD. This CDR3 contains 13 residues. V dropped 7 bases and J dropped 3 bases, with 11 bases sitting between them. CDR3 sequence: CAIMGGATDTQYF. The CDR3 coding sequence is TGTGCCATCATGGGGGGTGCTACAGATACGCAGTATTTT.

This sequence joins TRBV15 and TRBJ1-2; D perhaps matches TRBD1 (6 bases). The CDR3 spans 19 residues. Germline CDR1 LNHNV, CDR2 YYDKDF (reference sequence). V lost 3 bases to trimming and J lost 2 bases, with 25 bases between them. In nucleotides, the CDR3 is TGTGCCACCAGCAGTGACCTACGACGGCAGGGGACGAGAAACTATGGCTACACCTTC. This codes for CATSSDLRRQGTRNYGYTF.